Below, one TCR beta chain is given with its context. This clone's antigen is unknown. No base-level quality is on record; no much larger clone is a single base apart. Whole blood was collected in K2EDTA tubes by collaborating institutions according to the institutions' own protocols. Collaborator samples were shipped for TCRbeta analysis as frozen whole blood, isolated PBMCs, or DNA extracted from either sample type. This sample was included in a study of blood T cell repertoires in COVID-19 (dated by TCRdb to the early 2020s). Describing the broader study: Samples covering the acute and convalescent phases of COVID-19 were provided by collaborators in the United States, Italy and Spain. Subjects who had been exposed to COVID-19, were actively infected with it, or had recovered from it provided the deeply sampled blood TCRbeta repertoires that made up the dataset. The repertoires were made available in a free public database intended to serve as a resource for research on the immune response to SARS-CoV-2. The material from the prospective study consisted of cDNA or gDNA derived from T cells, B-cell-depleted T cells, or PBMCs. Where available, HLA class I and class II types were obtained from metadata supplied by the sample provider rather than from assay-based typing. The sample metadata nearly always contained a de-identified subject ID, COVID-19 status, age in years and sex. The samples were drawn from the first 160 participants of the ongoing ImmuneRACE study and from 950 to 1,500 subjects provided by 6 global collaborators.

Broad study findings and their caveats: The quantity of clinical and demographic metadata differed by source and by participant and was supplied without curation.

The immunoSEQ Assay, a bias-controlled multiplex PCR, was used to amplify TCRbeta CDR3 regions from genomic DNA. Per the source publication's procedure: Within the assay, amplification of reference gene primers was used to estimate how many nucleated cells each sample contained. To quantify the absolute abundance of each unique TCRbeta CDR3 rearrangement, sequence reads were collapsed and filtered. Productive Simpson clonality was computed per sample as the square root of Simpson's diversity index over productive rearrangements. In its TCRdb copy, this immuneACCESS table keeps in-frame sequences only and misses some clones. Where compared with another copy, unresolved V genes explain less than half of these, and the others have no known cause. That table supplies the V and J calls and clone size; D and trimming were determined from the DNA. The sample records about 230,000 clones, 65% to 85% of which are singletons. The ten largest clones represent around 8.9% of the sample.

The specimen was peripheral blood. This TCR came from a man aged 40-49 years with active or convalescent COVID-19.

The nucleotide sequence is TGTGCCAGCAGCCCCGGAGCGGACAGGGTCACCGGGGAGCTGTTTTTT. It codes for CASSPGADRVTGELFF. In this chain, TRBV7-9 is recombined with TRBJ2-2, with 8 bases aligning to TRBD1. Unmatched junction bases come to 9, with V trimmed by 5 bases and J by 4 bases. Spanning cysteine to phenylalanine, the CDR3 consists of 16 amino acids. Only CDR3 DNA remains: 48 bases, in frame from the first base. CDR1 is given as SEHNR and CDR2 as FQNEAQ, both from the germline V gene (reference sequence).